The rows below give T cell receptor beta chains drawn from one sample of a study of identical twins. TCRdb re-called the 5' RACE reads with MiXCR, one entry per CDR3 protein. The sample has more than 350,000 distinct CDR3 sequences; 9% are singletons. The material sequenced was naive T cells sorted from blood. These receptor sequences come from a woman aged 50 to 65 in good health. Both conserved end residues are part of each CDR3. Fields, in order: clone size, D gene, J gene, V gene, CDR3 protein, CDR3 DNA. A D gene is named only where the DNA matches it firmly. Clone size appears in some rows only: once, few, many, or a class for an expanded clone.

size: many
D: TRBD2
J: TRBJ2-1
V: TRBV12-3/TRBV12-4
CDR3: CASSLGWREGLYNEQFF
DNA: TGTGCCAGCAGTTTAGGATGGCGGGAGGGCCTATACAATGAGCAGTTCTTC

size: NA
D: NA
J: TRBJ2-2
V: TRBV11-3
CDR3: CASSVRSLGGELFF
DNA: TGTGCCAGCAGCGTCAGATCCTTGGGCGGGGAGCTGTTTTTT

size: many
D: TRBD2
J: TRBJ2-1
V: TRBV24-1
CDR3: CATTSSGTYNEQFF
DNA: TGTGCCACTACCAGTAGCGGGACCTACAATGAGCAGTTCTTC

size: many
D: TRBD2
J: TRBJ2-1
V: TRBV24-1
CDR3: CATSDFGAGADVEQFF
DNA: TGTGCCACCAGTGATTTCGGAGCGGGAGCGGACGTTGAGCAGTTCTTC

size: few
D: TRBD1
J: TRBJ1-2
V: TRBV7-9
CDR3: CASSPIGTGYGYTF
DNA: TGTGCCAGCAGCCCAATTGGGACAGGGTATGGCTACACCTTC

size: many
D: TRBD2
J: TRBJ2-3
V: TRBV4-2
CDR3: CASSQGAGVPTDTQYF
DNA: TGTGCCAGCAGCCAAGGGGCGGGAGTACCCACAGATACGCAGTATTTT

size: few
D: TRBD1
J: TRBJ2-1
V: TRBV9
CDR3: CASSVVQGPRDEQFF
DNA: TGTGCCAGCAGCGTAGTACAGGGGCCTAGGGATGAGCAGTTCTTC

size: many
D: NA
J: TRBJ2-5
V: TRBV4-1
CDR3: CASSSQGSQETQYF
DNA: TGCGCCAGCAGCTCTCAGGGAAGCCAAGAGACCCAGTACTTC

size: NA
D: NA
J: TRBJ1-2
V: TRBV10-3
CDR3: CAISELEVGSGYTF
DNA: TGTGCCATCAGTGAGTTGGAGGTGGGGAGTGGCTACACCTTC

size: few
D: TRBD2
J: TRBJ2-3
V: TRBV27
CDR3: CASRMGLAGAGDTQYF
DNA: TGTGCCAGCAGGATGGGGCTAGCGGGAGCTGGAGATACGCAGTATTTT

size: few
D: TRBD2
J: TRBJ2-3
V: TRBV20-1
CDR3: CSAPIWAGVIVSDTQYF
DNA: TGCAGTGCCCCCATTTGGGCGGGAGTTATCGTGTCAGATACGCAGTATTTT

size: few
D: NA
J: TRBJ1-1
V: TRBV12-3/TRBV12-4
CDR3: CASSFRGRTEAFF
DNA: TGTGCCAGCAGTTTTAGAGGGCGAACTGAAGCTTTCTTT

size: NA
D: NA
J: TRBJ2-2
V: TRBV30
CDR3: CAWTTGGELFF
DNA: TGTGCCTGGACTACTGGCGGGGAGCTGTTTTTT

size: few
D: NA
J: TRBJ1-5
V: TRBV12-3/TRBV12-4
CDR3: CASSAGQFPNQPQHF
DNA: TGTGCCAGCAGCGCCGGACAGTTCCCCAATCAGCCCCAGCATTTT

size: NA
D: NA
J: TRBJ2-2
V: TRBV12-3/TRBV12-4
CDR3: CASSSAYTGELFF
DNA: TGTGCCAGCAGTTCCGCATACACCGGGGAGCTGTTTTTT

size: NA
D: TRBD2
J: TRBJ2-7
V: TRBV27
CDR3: CASSILAGGSSYEQYF
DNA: TGTGCCAGCAGTATTCTAGCGGGAGGGAGCTCCTACGAGCAGTACTTC

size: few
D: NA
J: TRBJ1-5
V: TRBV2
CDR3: CAITGFGGNQPQHF
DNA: TGTGCCATTACAGGGTTTGGGGGCAATCAGCCCCAGCATTTT

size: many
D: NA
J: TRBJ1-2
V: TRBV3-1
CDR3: CASSQDSNYGYTF
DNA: TGTGCCAGCAGCCAAGACAGCAACTATGGCTACACCTTC

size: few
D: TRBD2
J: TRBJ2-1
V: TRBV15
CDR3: CATSRDSGKAVDEQFF
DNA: TGTGCCACCAGCAGAGATAGCGGGAAGGCCGTAGATGAGCAGTTCTTC

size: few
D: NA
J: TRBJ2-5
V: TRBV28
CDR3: CASSFNIPETQYF
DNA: TGTGCCAGCAGTTTTAATATCCCAGAGACCCAGTACTTC

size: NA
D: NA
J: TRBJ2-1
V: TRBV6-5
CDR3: CASRVSGEGEQFF
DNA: TGTGCCAGTCGCGTGTCGGGAGAGGGTGAGCAGTTCTTC

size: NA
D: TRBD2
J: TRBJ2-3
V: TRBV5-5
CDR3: CASSLQLAGNTDTQYF
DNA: TGTGCCAGCAGCTTGCAGCTAGCGGGGAACACAGATACGCAGTATTTT

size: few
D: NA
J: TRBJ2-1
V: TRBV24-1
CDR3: CATSPGHAVQFF
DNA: TGTGCCACCAGCCCCGGGCATGCCGTCCAGTTCTTC

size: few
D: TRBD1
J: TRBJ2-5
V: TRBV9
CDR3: CASGTGGGGHQETQYF
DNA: TGTGCCAGTGGGACAGGGGGCGGGGGTCACCAAGAGACCCAGTACTTC

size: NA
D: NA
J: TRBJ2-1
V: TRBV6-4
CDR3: CASSDTGTGFGDEQFF
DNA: TGTGCCAGCAGTGATACGGGGACTGGGTTTGGGGATGAGCAGTTCTTC

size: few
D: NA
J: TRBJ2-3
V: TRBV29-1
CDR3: CSVIRGWSDTQYF
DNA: TGCAGCGTTATCAGGGGCTGGTCAGATACGCAGTATTTT

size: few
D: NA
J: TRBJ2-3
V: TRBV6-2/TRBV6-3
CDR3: CASSLAYRTDTQYF
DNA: TGTGCCAGCAGTTTGGCGTACCGCACAGATACGCAGTATTTT

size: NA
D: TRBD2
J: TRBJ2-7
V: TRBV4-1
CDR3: CASSQDSGRAGEQYF
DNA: TGCGCCAGCAGCCAAGACAGCGGGAGGGCCGGCGAGCAGTACTTC

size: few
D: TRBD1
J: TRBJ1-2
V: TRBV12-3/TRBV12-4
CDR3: CASSPRTGNFNYGYTF
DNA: TGTGCCAGCAGCCCTAGGACAGGAAACTTTAACTATGGCTACACCTTC

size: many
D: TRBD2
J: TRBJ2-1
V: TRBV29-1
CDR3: CSVAGVRTSGGYYNEQFF
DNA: TGCAGCGTTGCGGGGGTGCGGACTAGCGGGGGGTACTACAATGAGCAGTTCTTC

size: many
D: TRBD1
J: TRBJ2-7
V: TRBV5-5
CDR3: CASSPWDSPLEQYF
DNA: TGTGCCAGCAGCCCGTGGGACAGTCCTCTAGAGCAGTACTTC

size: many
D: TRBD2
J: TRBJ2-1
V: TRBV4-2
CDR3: CASSQEVASGSYNEQFF
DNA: TGTGCCAGCAGCCAAGAGGTGGCTAGCGGCTCCTACAATGAGCAGTTCTTC

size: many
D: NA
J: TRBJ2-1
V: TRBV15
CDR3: CATSSSSGGRDNEQFF
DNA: TGTGCCACCAGCAGTTCCTCAGGGGGGCGGGACAATGAGCAGTTCTTC

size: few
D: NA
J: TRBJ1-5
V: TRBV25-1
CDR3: CASSESGFNQPQHF
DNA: TGTGCCAGCAGTGAATCAGGGTTCAATCAGCCCCAGCATTTT

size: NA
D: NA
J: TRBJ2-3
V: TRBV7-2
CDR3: CASRERYGLDTQYF
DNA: TGTGCCAGCAGGGAGAGATACGGGCTCGATACGCAGTATTTT

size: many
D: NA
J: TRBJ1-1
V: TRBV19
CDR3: CASSRQNTEAFF
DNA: TGTGCCAGTAGTAGACAGAACACTGAAGCTTTCTTT

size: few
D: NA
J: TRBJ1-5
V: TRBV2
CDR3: CASSDIHQPQHF
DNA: TGTGCCAGCAGTGATATTCACCAGCCCCAGCATTTT

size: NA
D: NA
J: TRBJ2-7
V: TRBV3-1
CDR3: CASSQAGGVEAEQYF
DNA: TGTGCCAGCAGCCAAGCTGGGGGCGTAGAGGCCGAGCAGTACTTC

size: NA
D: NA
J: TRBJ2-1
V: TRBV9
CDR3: CASSAPSFPQGNEQFF
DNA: TGTGCCAGCAGCGCTCCCTCATTTCCACAGGGAAATGAGCAGTTCTTC

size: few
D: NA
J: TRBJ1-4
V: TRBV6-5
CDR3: CASRTDRTNEKLFF
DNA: TGTGCCAGCAGAACCGACAGAACTAATGAAAAACTGTTTTTT

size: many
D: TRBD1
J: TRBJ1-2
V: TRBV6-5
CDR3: CASSIVGQYGYTF
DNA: TGTGCCAGCAGTATCGTGGGACAGTATGGCTACACCTTC

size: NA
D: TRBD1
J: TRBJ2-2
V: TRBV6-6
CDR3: CASTPTGDNTGELFF
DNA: TGTGCCAGCACCCCAACAGGGGACAACACCGGGGAGCTGTTTTTT

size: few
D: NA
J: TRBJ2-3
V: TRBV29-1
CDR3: CTAGGTDTQYF
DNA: TGCACCGCTGGGGGGACAGATACGCAGTATTTT

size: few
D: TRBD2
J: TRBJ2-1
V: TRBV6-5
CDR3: CASRLAGGVHEQFF
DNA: TGTGCCAGCAGGCTAGCGGGGGGGGTCCATGAGCAGTTCTTC

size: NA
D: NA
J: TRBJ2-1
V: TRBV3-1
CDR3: CASSLGGGVEQFF
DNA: TGTGCCAGCAGCCTCGGGGGCGGGGTTGAGCAGTTCTTC

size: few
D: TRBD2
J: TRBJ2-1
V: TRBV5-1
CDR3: CASSYGTSGHQSSYNEQFF
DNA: TGCGCCAGCAGCTACGGGACTAGCGGTCATCAAAGCTCCTACAATGAGCAGTTCTTC

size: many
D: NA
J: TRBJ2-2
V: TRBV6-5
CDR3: CASSYQLGELFF
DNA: TGTGCCAGCAGCTACCAACTCGGGGAGCTGTTTTTT

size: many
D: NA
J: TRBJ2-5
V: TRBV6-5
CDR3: CASSYSVRGGVQETQYF
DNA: TGTGCCAGCAGTTACTCTGTCAGGGGGGGGGTCCAAGAGACCCAGTACTTC

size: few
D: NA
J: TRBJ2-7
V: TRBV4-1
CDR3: CASSQDPGSYNEQYF
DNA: TGCGCCAGCAGCCAAGATCCCGGGAGTTATAACGAGCAGTACTTC

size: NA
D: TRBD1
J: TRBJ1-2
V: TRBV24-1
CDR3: CATSDPGTGVGGYTF
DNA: TGTGCCACCAGTGACCCCGGGACAGGGGTAGGTGGCTACACCTTC

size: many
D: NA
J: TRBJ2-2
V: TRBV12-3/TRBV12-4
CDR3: CAIPLAFDTGELFF
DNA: TGTGCCATCCCCCTTGCCTTCGACACCGGGGAGCTGTTTTTT

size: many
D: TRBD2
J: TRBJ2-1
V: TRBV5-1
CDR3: CASSLRASGRGNEQFF
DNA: TGCGCCAGCAGCCTCCGCGCTAGCGGGAGGGGCAATGAGCAGTTCTTC